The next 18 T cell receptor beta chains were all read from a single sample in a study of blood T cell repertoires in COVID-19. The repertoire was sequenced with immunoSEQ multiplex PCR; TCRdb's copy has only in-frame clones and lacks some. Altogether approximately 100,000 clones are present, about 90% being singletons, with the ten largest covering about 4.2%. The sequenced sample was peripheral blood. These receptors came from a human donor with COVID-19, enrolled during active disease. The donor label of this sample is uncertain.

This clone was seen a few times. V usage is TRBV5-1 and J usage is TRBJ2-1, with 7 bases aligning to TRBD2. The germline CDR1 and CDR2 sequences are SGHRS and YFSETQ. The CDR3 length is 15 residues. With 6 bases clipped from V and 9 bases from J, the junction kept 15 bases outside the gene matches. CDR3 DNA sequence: TGCGCCAGCACGTCGGGAGGCGGGGGACCTGCTGAGCAGTTCTTC. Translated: CASTSGGGGPAEQFF.

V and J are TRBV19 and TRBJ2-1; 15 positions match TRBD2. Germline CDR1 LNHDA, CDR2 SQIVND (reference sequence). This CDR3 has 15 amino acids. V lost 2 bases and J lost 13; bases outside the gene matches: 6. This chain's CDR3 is CASSILRTSGGDQFF. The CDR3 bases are TGTGCCAGTAGTATATTGCGGACTAGCGGGGGGGACCAGTTCTTC.

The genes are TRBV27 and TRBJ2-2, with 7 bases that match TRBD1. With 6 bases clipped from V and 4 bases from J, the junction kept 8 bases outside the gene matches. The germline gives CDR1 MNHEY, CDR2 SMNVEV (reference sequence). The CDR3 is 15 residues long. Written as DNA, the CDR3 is TGTGCCAGCAGCGAGGACAGGCCGAGCACCGGGGAGCTGTTTTTT. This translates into CASSEDRPSTGELFF.

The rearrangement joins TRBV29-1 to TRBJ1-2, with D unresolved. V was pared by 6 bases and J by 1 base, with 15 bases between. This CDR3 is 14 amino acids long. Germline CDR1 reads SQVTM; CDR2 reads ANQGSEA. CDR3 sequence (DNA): TGCAGCGTCCCCCCAGAGGGTGATAACTATGGCTACACCTTC. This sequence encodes CSVPPEGDNYGYTF.

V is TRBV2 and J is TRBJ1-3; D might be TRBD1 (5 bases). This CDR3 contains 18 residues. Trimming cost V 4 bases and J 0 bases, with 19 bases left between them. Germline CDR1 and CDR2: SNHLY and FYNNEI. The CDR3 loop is CASSGGVTEPSSGNTIYF. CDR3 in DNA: TGTGCCAGCAGTGGGGGCGTGACAGAGCCGAGCTCTGGAAACACCATATATTTT.

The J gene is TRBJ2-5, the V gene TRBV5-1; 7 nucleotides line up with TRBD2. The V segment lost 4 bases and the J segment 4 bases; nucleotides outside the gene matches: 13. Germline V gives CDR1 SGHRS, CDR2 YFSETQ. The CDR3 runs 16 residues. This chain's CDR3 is CASSPGGDPGGETQYF. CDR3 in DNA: TGCGCCAGCAGCCCGGGGGGAGACCCCGGGGGAGAGACCCAGTACTTC.

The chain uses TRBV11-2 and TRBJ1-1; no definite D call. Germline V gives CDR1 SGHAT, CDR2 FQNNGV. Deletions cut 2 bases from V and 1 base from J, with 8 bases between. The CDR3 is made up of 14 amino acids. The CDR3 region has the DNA TGTGCCAGCAGCTTAAGACTATCGAACACTGAAGCTTTCTTT. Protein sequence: CASSLRLSNTEAFF.

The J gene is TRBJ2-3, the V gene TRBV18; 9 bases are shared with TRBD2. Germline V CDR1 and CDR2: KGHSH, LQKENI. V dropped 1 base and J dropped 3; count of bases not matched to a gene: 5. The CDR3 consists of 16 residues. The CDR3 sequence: CASSPRNSGGTDTQYF. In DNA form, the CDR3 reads TGTGCCAGCTCACCACGAAATAGCGGGGGAACAGATACGCAGTATTTT.

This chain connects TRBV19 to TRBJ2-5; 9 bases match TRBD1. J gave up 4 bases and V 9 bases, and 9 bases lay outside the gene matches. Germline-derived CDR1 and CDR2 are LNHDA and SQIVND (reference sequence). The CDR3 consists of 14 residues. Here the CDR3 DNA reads TGTGCCAGCCAAAGGACAGGGGACTTAGAGACCCAGTACTTC. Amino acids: CASQRTGDLETQYF.

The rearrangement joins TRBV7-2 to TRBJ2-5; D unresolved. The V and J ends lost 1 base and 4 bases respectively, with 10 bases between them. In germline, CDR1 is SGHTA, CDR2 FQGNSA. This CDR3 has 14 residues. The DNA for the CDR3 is TGTGCCAGCAGCTTAGGTGCGGCTTTAGAGACCCAGTACTTC. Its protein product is CASSLGAALETQYF.

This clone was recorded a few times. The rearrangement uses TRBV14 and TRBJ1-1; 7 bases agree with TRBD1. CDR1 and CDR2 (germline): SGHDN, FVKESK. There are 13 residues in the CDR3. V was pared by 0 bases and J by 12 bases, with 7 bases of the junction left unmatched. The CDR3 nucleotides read TGTGCCAGCAGCCAAGATCCGATAGGGGGCCCTTTCTTT. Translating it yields CASSQDPIGGPFF.

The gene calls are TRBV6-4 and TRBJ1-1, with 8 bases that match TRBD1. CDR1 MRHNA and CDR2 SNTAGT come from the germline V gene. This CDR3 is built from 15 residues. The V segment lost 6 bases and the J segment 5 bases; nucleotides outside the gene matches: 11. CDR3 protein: CASRRDWTGITEAFF. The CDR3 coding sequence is TGTGCCAGCAGAAGAGACTGGACAGGGATTACTGAAGCTTTCTTT.

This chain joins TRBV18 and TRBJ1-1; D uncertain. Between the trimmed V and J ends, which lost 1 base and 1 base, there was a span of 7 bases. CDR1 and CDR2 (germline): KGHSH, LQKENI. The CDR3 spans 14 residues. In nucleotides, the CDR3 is TGTGCCAGCTCACCACTCAGGTCGAACACTGAAGCTTTCTTT. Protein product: CASSPLRSNTEAFF.

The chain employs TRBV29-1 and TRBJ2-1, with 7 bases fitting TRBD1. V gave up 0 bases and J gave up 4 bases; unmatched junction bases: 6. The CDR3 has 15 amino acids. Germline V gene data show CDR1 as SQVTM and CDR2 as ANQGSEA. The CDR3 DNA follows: TGCAGCGTTGAAGATTTCAGGGGGTCTTACAATGAGCAGTTCTTC. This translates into CSVEDFRGSYNEQFF.

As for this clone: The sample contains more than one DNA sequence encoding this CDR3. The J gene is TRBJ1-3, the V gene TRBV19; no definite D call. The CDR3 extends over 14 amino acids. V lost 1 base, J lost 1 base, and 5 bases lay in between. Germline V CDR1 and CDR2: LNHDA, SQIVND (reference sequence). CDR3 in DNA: TGTGCCAGTAGTATAGGAGGGTCTGGAAACACCATATATTTT. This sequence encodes CASSIGGSGNTIYF.

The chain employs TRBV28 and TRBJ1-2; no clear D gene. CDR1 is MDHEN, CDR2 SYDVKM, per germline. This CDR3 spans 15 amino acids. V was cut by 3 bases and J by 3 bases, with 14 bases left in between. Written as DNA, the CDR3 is TGTGCCAGCAGTTTGTACGGGAGCGCGGACTATGGCTACACCTTC. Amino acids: CASSLYGSADYGYTF.

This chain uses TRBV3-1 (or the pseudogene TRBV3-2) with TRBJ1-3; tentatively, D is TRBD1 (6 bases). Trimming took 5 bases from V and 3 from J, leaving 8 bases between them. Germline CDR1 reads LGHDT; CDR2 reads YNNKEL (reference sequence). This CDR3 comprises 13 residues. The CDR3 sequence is CASSNRVGNTIYF. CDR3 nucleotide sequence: TGTGCCAGCAGCAACAGGGTTGGAAACACCATATATTTT.

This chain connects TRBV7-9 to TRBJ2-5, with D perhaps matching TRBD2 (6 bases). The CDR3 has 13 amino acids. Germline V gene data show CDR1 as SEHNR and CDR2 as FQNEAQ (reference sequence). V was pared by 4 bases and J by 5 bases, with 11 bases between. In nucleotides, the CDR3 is TGTGCCAGCAGCTCAGGGACTGGGGAGACCCAGTACTTC. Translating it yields CASSSGTGETQYF.